The 31 T cell receptor beta chains below come from one sample, sequenced in a study of CD8+ T cells in alopecia areata. cDNA serving as the sequencing template came from extracted, reverse transcribed RNA. Sequencing used immunoSEQ multiplex PCR; TCRdb keeps in-frame clones, though not all of them. The table shows nearly 95,000 clones, with more than 65% occurring only once. Treatment indicated: oral pan-JAK inhibitor, 5-10 mg twice daily. Here the sequenced sample was CD8+ T cells sorted from blood, taken around week 44, from a patient treated with tofacitinib. These receptors originate from a human donor with alopecia areata.

The chain is built from TRBV30 and TRBJ2-6, with D uncertain. The V gene's germline CDR1 is GTSNPN and CDR2 SVGIG (reference sequence). This CDR3 has 13 residues. The V gene lost 0 bases and the J gene lost 3 bases, with 3 bases spanning the gap. The CDR3 here is CAWSVRGANVLTF. In DNA form, the CDR3 reads TGTGCCTGGAGTGTACGTGGGGCCAACGTCCTGACTTTC.

The chain combines TRBV6-5 with TRBJ1-5, with D possibly being TRBD1 (5 bases). From germline, CDR1 is MNHEY and CDR2 SVGAGI. The length of the CDR3 is 13 residues. V lost 5 bases and J lost 7, with 12 bases in between. The CDR3 DNA is TGTGCCAGCAGTGACTGGGGGAGACAGCCCCAGCATTTT. Its translation: CASSDWGRQPQHF.

V and J are TRBV7-9 and TRBJ2-3, with D maybe TRBD2 (6 bases). Trimming cost V 4 bases and J 0 bases, with 11 bases left between them. From germline, CDR1 is SEHNR and CDR2 FQNEAQ (reference sequence). The CDR3 contains 15 residues. The CDR3 coding sequence is TGTGCCAGCAGCTCTGTAGCGGTAAGCACAGATACGCAGTATTTT. Its translation is CASSSVAVSTDTQYF.

The V and J genes are TRBV19 and TRBJ1-1; the D is unclear. Trimming removed 9 bases at V and 3 bases at J, with 11 bases between. Looked up from germline, CDR1 is LNHDA and CDR2 is SQIVND (reference sequence). The CDR3 is 12 amino acids. As DNA, the CDR3 is TGTGCCAGCTCGACGGACTACACTGAAGCTTTCTTT. This encodes CASSTDYTEAFF.

The V gene is TRBV10-3, the J gene TRBJ1-2, with 8 positions matching TRBD1. The CDR3 totals 14 residues. Germline CDR1 ENHRY, CDR2 SYGVKD. V dropped 1 base and J dropped 5; count of bases not matched to a gene: 3. DNA of the CDR3: TGTGCCATCAGTGAGTTGACAGGGGTTTATGGCTACACCTTC. Translating it yields CAISELTGVYGYTF.

The chain carries TRBV27 and TRBJ2-7; perhaps TRBD2 as D (6 bases). Trimming removed 8 bases at V and 7 bases at J, with 21 bases between. The germline gives CDR1 MNHEY, CDR2 SMNVEV (reference sequence). The CDR3 is made up of 14 amino acids. CDR3 DNA sequence: TGTGCCAGCGCGGCGGGGCCGTTCGCTTTGGAGCAGTACTTC. It encodes CASAAGPFALEQYF.

V usage is TRBV6-1 and J usage is TRBJ1-5; 11 bases are shared with TRBD1. V shed 2 bases and J 2 bases; nucleotides not matched to a gene: 2. CDR3 length: 16 amino acids. CDR1 is MNHNS and CDR2 is SASEGT in the germline V gene. The CDR3 nucleotides read TGTGCCAGCAGTGAACCGGGACAGGGGGGCAATCAGCCCCAGCATTTT. Residues: CASSEPGQGGNQPQHF.

V gene TRBV14 combines with J gene TRBJ2-7; 7 bases agree with TRBD1. V lost 3 bases and J lost 5; bases outside the gene matches: 7. Germline loops: CDR1 SGHDN, CDR2 FVKESK. The CDR3 is 14 residues long. The CDR3 DNA reads as TGTGCCAGCAGCCAGACACAGGGGATGGACGAGCAGTACTTC. Amino acids: CASSQTQGMDEQYF.

The chain couples TRBV28 to TRBJ1-1; TRBD1 is a possible D gene (5 bases). Germline V gene lookup returns CDR1 MDHEN and CDR2 SYDVKM. V lost 6 bases, J lost 5 bases, and 16 bases lay in between. The CDR3 is 14 residues long. This chain's CDR3 is CASSTTGVVTEAFF. CDR3 DNA sequence: TGTGCCAGCAGCACAACAGGAGTCGTTACTGAAGCTTTCTTT.

The chain couples TRBV5-1 to TRBJ2-3; D may be TRBD1 (6 bases). Germline CDR1 SGHRS, CDR2 YFSETQ. The CDR3 length is 15 residues. The V end was cut by 2 bases, the J end by 2 bases, with 12 bases between. The CDR3 coding sequence is TGCGCCAGCAGCTTCCTCGGACAGTCCACAGATACGCAGTATTTT. The encoded protein is CASSFLGQSTDTQYF.

V usage is TRBV28 and J usage is TRBJ2-7, with TRBD2 identical over 8 bases. The V gene end was trimmed by 3 bases and the J gene end by 3 bases; junction bases not matched to a gene: 4. Germline V gene data show CDR1 as MDHEN and CDR2 as SYDVKM. This CDR3 contains 14 residues. CDR3 loop: CASSLAGGLYEQYF. The CDR3 nucleotides read TGTGCCAGCAGTTTGGCGGGGGGACTCTACGAGCAGTACTTC. The full variable domain, completed using reference TRBV28 and TRBJ2-7, is DVKVTQSSRYLVKRTGEKVFLECVQDMDHENMFWYRQDPGLGLRLIYFSYDVKMKEKGDIPEGYSVSREKKERFSLILESASTNQTSMYLCASSLAGGLYEQYFGPGTRLTVT.

This clone has a handful of counts. This chain joins TRBV7-2 and TRBJ1-4, with D perhaps matching TRBD1 (6 bases). Germline V CDR1 and CDR2: SGHTA, FQGNSA. The CDR3 covers 18 residues. V shed 3 bases and J shed 4 bases, with 21 bases lying between them. The CDR3 region has the DNA TGTGCCAGCAGCTTTAGAGCAATTAGGCAGGGGCATAATGAAAAACTGTTTTTT. The encoded protein is CASSFRAIRQGHNEKLFF. Filled out from reference TRBV7-2 and TRBJ1-4, the complete variable domain reads GAGVSQSPSNKVTEKGKDVELRCDPISGHTALYWYRQSLGQGLEFLIYFQGNSAPDKSGLPSDRFSAERTGGSVSTLTIQRTQQEDSAVYLCASSFRAIRQGHNEKLFFGSGTQLSVL.

The chain uses TRBV9 and TRBJ2-4, with 13 bases matching TRBD2. The junction had 10 bases not matched to a gene; V was cut back by 4 bases and J by 0 bases. The CDR3 runs to 19 residues. From germline, CDR1 is SGDLS and CDR2 YYNGEE. The CDR3, as DNA: TGTGCCAGCAGCTCACCCCGGACTAGCGGGGGCTTAGCCAAAAACATTCAGTACTTC. Translation gives CASSSPRTSGGLAKNIQYF.

This chain uses TRBV6-6 with TRBJ1-6; D uncertain. Deletions cut 8 bases from V and 7 bases from J, with 18 bases between. CDR3 length: 15 residues. Germline CDR1 is MNHNY and CDR2 is SVGAGI (reference sequence). The CDR3 sequence is CASGPPGRPNSPLHF. The DNA for the CDR3 is TGTGCCAGCGGACCACCCGGACGGCCAAATTCACCCCTCCACTTT.

This clone has a handful of counts. This chain links TRBV29-1 with TRBJ2-2, with 7 bases aligning to TRBD1. Germline CDR1 SQVTM, CDR2 ANQGSEA. The J segment lost 6 bases and the V segment lost 3 bases, leaving 10 bases of the junction unmatched. The CDR3 is made up of 15 amino acids. The CDR3 DNA reads as TGCAGCGTTGAGGCCCCGGGACAGCAGGCCGGGGAGCTGTTTTTT. It is translated as CSVEAPGQQAGELFF.

The rearrangement links TRBV7-3 to TRBJ1-3; D is unclear. Germline CDR1 reads SGHTA; CDR2 reads FQGTGA. The CDR3 spans 13 residues. V lost 5 bases, J lost 4 bases, and 9 bases lay in between. The CDR3 region is CASSLDLGNTIYF. DNA of the CDR3: TGTGCCAGCAGCCTAGACCTGGGAAACACCATATATTTT.

V gene TRBV6-6 combines with J gene TRBJ1-5; D remains unclear. Germline CDR1 reads MNHNY; CDR2 reads SVGAGI (reference sequence). The CDR3 is 10 amino acids. V dropped 10 bases and J dropped 5 bases, with 6 bases sitting between them. The CDR3 DNA reads as TGTGCCACCTCCTATCAGCCCCAGCATTTT. Translating gives CATSYQPQHF.

J is TRBJ2-2 and V is TRBV13, with D maybe TRBD2 (6 bases). Germline CDR1 reads PRHDT; CDR2 reads FYEKMQ (reference sequence). V lost 7 bases and J lost 4, with 13 bases in between. The CDR3 totals 14 residues. DNA of the CDR3: TGTGCCAGCAAGTTGGAGGGTTTCACCGGGGAGCTGTTTTTT. It translates to CASKLEGFTGELFF.

This chain uses TRBV11-2 with TRBJ1-2, with TRBD1 matching 7 bases. The V gene's germline CDR1 is SGHAT and CDR2 FQNNGV. The ends lost 1 base at V and 8 bases at J; junction bases unmatched: 7. This CDR3 region has 14 residues. CDR3 sequence (DNA): TGTGCCAGCAGCTTAGTGGGAGGGGGCGAGGGCTACACCTTC. Translating it yields CASSLVGGGEGYTF.

This chain links TRBV7-3 with TRBJ2-5, with TRBD1 identical over 8 bases. There are 17 residues in the CDR3. With 0 bases clipped from V and 2 bases from J, the junction kept 8 bases outside the gene matches. Germline CDR1 reads SGHTA; CDR2 reads FQGTGA. The CDR3 loop reads CASSLTPGGTGQETQYF. For the CDR3, the DNA is TGTGCCAGCAGCTTAACGCCAGGCGGGACAGGACAAGAGACCCAGTACTTC.

The rearrangement uses TRBV30 and TRBJ1-2; TRBD1 is a possible D gene (6 bases). The V gene's germline CDR1 is GTSNPN and CDR2 SVGIG (reference sequence). CDR3 length: 14 residues. V lost 3 bases and J 0 bases, leaving 11 bases between the germline ends. CDR3: CAWSPGAANYGYTF. The CDR3 DNA sequence: TGTGCCTGGAGCCCAGGGGCTGCTAACTATGGCTACACCTTC. The complete variable domain, with remaining parts taken from reference TRBV30 and TRBJ1-2, reads SQTIHQWPATLVQPVGSPLSLECTVEGTSNPNLYWYRQAAGRGLQLLFYSVGIGQISSEVPQNLSASRPQDRQFILSSKKLLLSDSGFYLCAWSPGAANYGYTFGSGTRLTVV.

The chain uses TRBV6-6 and TRBJ1-1; TRBD1 is a possible D gene (6 bases). The germline V and J ends were trimmed by 4 bases and 3 bases, with 18 bases remaining between them. The germline V gene encodes CDR1 MNHNY and CDR2 SVGAGI (reference sequence). This CDR3 is built from 16 residues. In DNA, the CDR3 is TGTGCCAGCAGTTTCCTCAGGGGTCTAGCCTACACTGAAGCTTTCTTT. It translates to CASSFLRGLAYTEAFF.

The chain joins TRBV7-9 to TRBJ2-5, with D possibly being TRBD2 (5 bases). CDR1 SEHNR and CDR2 FQNEAQ come from the germline V gene (reference sequence). The CDR3 runs to 15 residues. V gave up 5 bases and J gave up 2 bases, with 15 bases separating them. Here the CDR3 reads CASSDGGVLQETQYF. The CDR3 DNA reads TGTGCCAGCAGCGACGGAGGTGTGCTTCAAGAGACCCAGTACTTC.

This clone was seen just once. One junction end does not reproduce the germline sequence, and a read error may be involved. V and J are TRBV7-6 and TRBJ2-7; 8 bases align to TRBD1. Germline V gene data show CDR1 as SGHVS and CDR2 as FNYEAQ. The CDR3 extends over 15 amino acids. CDR3 protein: CANSSRGRESYEQYF. CDR3 nucleotides: TGTGCCAACAGCTCCAGGGGGCGGGAATCCTACGAGCAGTACTTC.

This chain joins TRBV27 and TRBJ1-1; no reliable D call. Germline CDR1 MNHEY, CDR2 SMNVEV (reference sequence). The V gene lost 7 bases and the J gene lost 7 bases, with 10 bases spanning the gap. The CDR3 totals 11 residues. The CDR3 loop is CASKLGSEAFF. CDR3 sequence (DNA): TGTGCCAGCAAACTAGGGAGTGAAGCTTTCTTT.

The chain has TRBV4-3 and TRBJ2-3, with a weak D call TRBD2 (5 bases). Germline V gene sequence: CDR1 LGHNA, CDR2 YSLEER. This CDR3 spans 15 amino acids. The V gene lost 2 bases and the J gene lost 2 bases, with 11 bases spanning the gap. This CDR3 is CASSQTAGNTDTQYF. CDR3 DNA: TGCGCCAGCAGCCAAACAGCCGGGAACACAGATACGCAGTATTTT.

The chain couples TRBV12-5 to TRBJ2-2; 8 bases match TRBD2. The germline V gene has CDR1 LGHNT and CDR2 FRNRAP. The V gene end was trimmed by 3 bases and the J gene end by 6 bases; junction bases not matched to a gene: 6. The CDR3 has 15 residues. CDR3 sequence: CASGFNKTSAGELFF. CDR3 nucleotides: TGTGCTAGTGGTTTTAATAAGACTAGCGCCGGGGAGCTGTTTTTT.

As DNA, the CDR3 is TGTGCCAGCAGCGTAGAGGGGACCGGGGCCAACGTCCTGACTTTC. Translation gives CASSVEGTGANVLTF. This chain joins TRBV9 and TRBJ2-6; D possibly uses TRBD1 or TRBD2 (5 bases each). Deletions cut 0 bases from V and 4 bases from J, with 8 bases between. In germline, CDR1 is SGDLS, CDR2 YYNGEE. The CDR3 has 15 amino acids.

This clone showed up just a few times. This chain connects TRBV6-1 to TRBJ1-1; possibly TRBD1 for D (6 bases). Germline V gene lookup returns CDR1 MNHNS and CDR2 SASEGT. V dropped 6 bases and J dropped 0 bases, with 11 bases sitting between them. The CDR3 loop spans 14 amino acids. The CDR3 sequence: CASSYRAMNTEAFF. CDR3 nucleotides: TGTGCCAGCAGCTACAGGGCCATGAACACTGAAGCTTTCTTT.

The chain carries TRBV7-6 and TRBJ2-1, with 9 bases matching TRBD1. V was clipped by 0 bases and J by 5 bases; unmatched bases: 11. The CDR3 has 18 residues. CDR1 is SGHVS, CDR2 FNYEAQ, per germline. CDR3 nucleotides: TGTGCCAGCAGCTTAGCGGGACAGGGATTGTCGGAGAACAATGAGCAGTTCTTC. As protein: CASSLAGQGLSENNEQFF.

The V and J genes are TRBV10-3 and TRBJ1-1, with no clear D. The CDR3 extends over 14 amino acids. Germline loops: CDR1 ENHRY, CDR2 SYGVKD. V shed 4 bases and J shed 1 base, with 10 bases lying between them. The CDR3 nucleotides read TGTGCCATCAGTGGGGAGGGAGAGAACACTGAAGCTTTCTTT. It encodes CAISGEGENTEAFF.